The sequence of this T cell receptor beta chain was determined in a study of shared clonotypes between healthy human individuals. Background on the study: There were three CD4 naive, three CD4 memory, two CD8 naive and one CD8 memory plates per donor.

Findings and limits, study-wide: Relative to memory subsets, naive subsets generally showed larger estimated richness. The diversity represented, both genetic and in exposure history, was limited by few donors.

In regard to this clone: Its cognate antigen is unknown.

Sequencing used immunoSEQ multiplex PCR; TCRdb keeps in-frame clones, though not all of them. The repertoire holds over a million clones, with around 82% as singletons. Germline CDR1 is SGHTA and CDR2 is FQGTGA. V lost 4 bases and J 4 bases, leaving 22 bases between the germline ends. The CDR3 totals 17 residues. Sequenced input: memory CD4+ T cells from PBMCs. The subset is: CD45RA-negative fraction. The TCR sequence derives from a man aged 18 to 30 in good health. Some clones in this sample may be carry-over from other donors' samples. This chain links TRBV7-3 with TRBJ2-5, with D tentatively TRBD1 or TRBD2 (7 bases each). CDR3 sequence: CASSSKPRGGGAETQYF. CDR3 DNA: TGTGCCAGCAGCTCGAAACCCCGGGGAGGGGGCGCAGAGACCCAGTACTTC.